This is a list of T cell receptor beta chains from one sample in a study of blood T cell repertoires in COVID-19. The assay was immunoSEQ multiplex PCR, and TCRdb's table has in-frame clones only and misses some. Here the sample spans approximately 70,000 clones, around 82% being singletons. The sample comprised peripheral blood. All receptors derive from a woman aged 55 to 70 with acute or convalescent COVID-19. Each CDR3 is given with its conserved first and last residue. Rows may omit the clone size; those that give it use once, few, many or a size class.

-	TRBV6-6	TRBJ1-1	CASSHIYTEAFF
-	TRBV4-1	TRBJ1-2	CASSRDRNYGYTF
-	TRBV6-6	TRBJ1-1	CASSPRGMNTEAFF
-	TRBV18	TRBJ2-7	CASSPSIGQGVGEQYF
once	TRBV7-6	TRBJ2-2	CASSLDTATGELFF
-	TRBV14	TRBJ1-2	CASSQERGFGYTF
-	TRBV14	TRBJ2-2	CASSHVRGARTGELFF
-	TRBV2	TRBJ2-1	CASSQDNEQFF
-	TRBV7-9	TRBJ2-2	CASSFDTNTGELFF
-	TRBV7-9	TRBJ2-3	CASSPRGGTTDTQYF
-	TRBV24-1	TRBJ2-3	CATSDNRAPGTDTQYF
-	TRBV2	TRBJ1-5	CASSALLGGGFQPQHF
few	TRBV5-1	TRBJ1-2	CASSLGQGGYTF
-	TRBV28	TRBJ1-2	CASRPPGQGNYGYTF